The clone carrying this TCR beta chain was recorded only once. In the original processing: From reference gene primer amplification, estimates of nucleated cell counts were derived. Sequencing was performed with immunoSEQ multiplex PCR; in TCRdb, only in-frame clones are kept and a portion is missing. V, J and clone size are taken as reported in that table, and D and trimming were inferred from the DNA itself. The profile shows about 120,000 clones, around 78% of them singletons. These data are taken from a study of blood T cell repertoires in COVID-19. Study as a whole: T cells, B-cell-depleted T cells, or PBMCs provided the cDNA or gDNA that served as material.

Material for sequencing was peripheral blood. The TCR originated in a man in his sixties or seventies with acute or convalescent COVID-19.

The CDR3 sequence: CASSLTEVHEQYF. Here the CDR3 DNA reads TGTGCCAGCAGCTTAACCGAGGTCCACGAGCAGTACTTC. The V call is TRBV7-9, the J call TRBJ2-7; no clear D gene. The CDR3 has 13 amino acids. V was cut by 2 bases and J by 5 bases, with 10 bases left in between. Per the germline V gene, CDR1 is SEHNR and CDR2 is FQNEAQ (reference sequence).